This T cell receptor beta chain was recorded in a study of control samples from healthy donors and cancer patients. This table comes from immunoSEQ multiplex PCR, and its TCRdb copy is limited to in-frame clones, with some not included. The sample has tens of thousands of clones, about nine tenths seen once. V lost 0 bases, J lost 4 bases, and 15 bases lay in between. Germline CDR1 reads KGHSH; CDR2 reads LQKENI. The CDR3 runs 16 residues. This chain connects TRBV18 to TRBJ1-2; a weak D match, TRBD1 (6 bases). The sample consisted of blood. The clonotype was recovered from a man over 45 in good health. The CDR3 coding sequence is TGTGCCAGCTCACCACCGGCGGGGCAGGGGCCCTATGGCTACACCTTC. This sequence encodes CASSPPAGQGPYGYTF.